This TCR beta chain emerged from a study of CD8+CD57+ T cells in acquired aplastic anemia. Background on the study: Average DNA yield from sorted CD4+ and CD8+ cells was approximately 3.2 ug.

Note on this clonotype: Its specificity is unknown.

Germline V lookup: CDR1 KGHDR, CDR2 SFDVKD. V gave up 7 bases and J gave up 5 bases, with 18 bases separating them. CDR3 length equals 15 residues. Profiling of TCR beta VDJ combinations and CDR3 sequences used genomic DNA as template. TCRdb fed the reads into MiXCR, producing one record per CDR3 protein. The sample contains under 350,000 distinct CDR3 sequences, 56% of which appear only once. Study findings and constraints: Common to patients and controls were 25 to 30 CD8+ CDR3 sequences.

Patients picked for sequencing had shown CD8+CD57+ cell expansion detected by flow cytometry. With no exception, the patients had severe acquired aplastic anemia. J is TRBJ2-3 and V is TRBV24-1, with D maybe TRBD1 (5 bases). This TCR was sampled from a human donor with aplastic anemia. What was sequenced was sorted CD4+, CD8+, or CD8+CD57+ T cells (not recorded which) from PBMCs. The CDR3 loop is CATSAPGHRGDTQYF. The CDR3 DNA is TGTGCCACCAGCGCTCCGGGTCATAGGGGAGATACGCAGTATTTT.